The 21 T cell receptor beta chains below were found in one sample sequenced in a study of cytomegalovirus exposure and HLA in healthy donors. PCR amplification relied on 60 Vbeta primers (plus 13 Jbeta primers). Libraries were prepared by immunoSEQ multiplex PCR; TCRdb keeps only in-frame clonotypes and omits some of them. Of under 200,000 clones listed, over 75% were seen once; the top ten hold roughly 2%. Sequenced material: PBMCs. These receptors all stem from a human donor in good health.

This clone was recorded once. Here the CDR3 DNA reads TGTGCCAGCAGTTCATTCTCCGGGACAGCCTACGAGCAGTACTTC. It codes for CASSSFSGTAYEQYF. The rearrangement links TRBV28 to TRBJ2-7, with TRBD1 matching over 7 bases. Germline V lookup: CDR1 MDHEN, CDR2 SYDVKM. The trim removed 4 bases at V and 2 bases at J, leaving 8 bases unmatched. This CDR3 has 15 residues. The whole variable domain, remainder taken from reference TRBV28 and TRBJ2-7, is DVKVTQSSRYLVKRTGEKVFLECVQDMDHENMFWYRQDPGLGLRLIYFSYDVKMKEKGDIPEGYSVSREKKERFSLILESASTNQTSMYLCASSSFSGTAYEQYFGPGTRLTVT.

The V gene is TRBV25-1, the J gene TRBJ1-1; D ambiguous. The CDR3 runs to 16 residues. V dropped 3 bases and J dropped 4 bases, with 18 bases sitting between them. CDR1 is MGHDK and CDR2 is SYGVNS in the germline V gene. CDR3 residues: CASSDTPKTGITEAFF. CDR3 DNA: TGTGCCAGCAGTGACACGCCTAAAACCGGGATCACTGAAGCTTTCTTT.

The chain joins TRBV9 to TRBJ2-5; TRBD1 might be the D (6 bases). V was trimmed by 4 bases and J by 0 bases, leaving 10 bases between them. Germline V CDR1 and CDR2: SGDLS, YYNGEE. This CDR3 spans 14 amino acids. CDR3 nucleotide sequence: TGTGCCAGCAGCCTTAGGGGGTACCAAGAGACCCAGTACTTC. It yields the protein CASSLRGYQETQYF.

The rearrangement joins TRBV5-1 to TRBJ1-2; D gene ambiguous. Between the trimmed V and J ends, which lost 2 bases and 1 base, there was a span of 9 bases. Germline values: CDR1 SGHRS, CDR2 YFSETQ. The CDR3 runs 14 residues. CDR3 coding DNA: TGCGCCAGCAGCTTAGATACTTATAACTATGGCTACACCTTC. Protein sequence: CASSLDTYNYGYTF.

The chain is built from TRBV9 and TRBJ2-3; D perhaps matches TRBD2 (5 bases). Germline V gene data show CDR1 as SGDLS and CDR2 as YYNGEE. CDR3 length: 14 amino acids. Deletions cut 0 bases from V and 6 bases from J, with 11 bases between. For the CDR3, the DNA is TGTGCCAGCAGCGTAGACCTAGCTGCCGATACGCAGTATTTT. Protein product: CASSVDLAADTQYF.

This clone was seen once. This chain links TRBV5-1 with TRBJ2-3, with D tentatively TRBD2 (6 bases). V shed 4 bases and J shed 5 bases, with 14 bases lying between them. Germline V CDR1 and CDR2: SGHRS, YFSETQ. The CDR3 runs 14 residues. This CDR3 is CASSTGTLGDTQYF. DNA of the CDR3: TGCGCCAGCAGCACGGGGACTTTGGGAGATACGCAGTATTTT.

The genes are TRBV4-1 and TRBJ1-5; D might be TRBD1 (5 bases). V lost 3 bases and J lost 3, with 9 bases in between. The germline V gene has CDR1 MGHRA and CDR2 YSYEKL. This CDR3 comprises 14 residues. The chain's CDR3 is CASSHPGVNQPQHF. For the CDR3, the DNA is TGCGCCAGCAGCCACCCGGGGGTCAATCAGCCCCAGCATTTT.

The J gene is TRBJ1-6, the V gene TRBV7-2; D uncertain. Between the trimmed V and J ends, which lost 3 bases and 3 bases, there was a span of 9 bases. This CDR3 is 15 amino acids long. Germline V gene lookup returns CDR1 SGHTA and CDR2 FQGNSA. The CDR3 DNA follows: TGTGCCAGCAGCTTGTACTTAAGCTATAATTCACCCCTCCACTTT. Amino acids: CASSLYLSYNSPLHF.

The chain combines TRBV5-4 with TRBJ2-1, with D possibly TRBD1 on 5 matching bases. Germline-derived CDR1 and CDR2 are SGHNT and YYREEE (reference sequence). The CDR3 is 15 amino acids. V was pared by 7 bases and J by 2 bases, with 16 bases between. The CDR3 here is CASSSSTATYNEQFF. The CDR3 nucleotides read TGTGCCAGCTCCTCGTCGACAGCTACCTACAATGAGCAGTTCTTC.

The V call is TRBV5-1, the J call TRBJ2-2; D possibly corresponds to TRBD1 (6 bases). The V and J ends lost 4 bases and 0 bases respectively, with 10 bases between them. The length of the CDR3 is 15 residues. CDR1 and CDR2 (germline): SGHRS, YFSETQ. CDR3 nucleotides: TGCGCCAGCAGCAGGGACAACGCGAACACCGGGGAGCTGTTTTTT. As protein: CASSRDNANTGELFF.

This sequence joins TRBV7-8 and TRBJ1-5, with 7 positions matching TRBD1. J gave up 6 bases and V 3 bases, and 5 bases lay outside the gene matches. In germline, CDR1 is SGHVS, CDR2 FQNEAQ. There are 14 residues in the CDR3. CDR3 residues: CASSFGTETQPQHF. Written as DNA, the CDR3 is TGTGCCAGCAGCTTTGGGACAGAGACTCAGCCCCAGCATTTT.

The CDR3 loop reads CASSDLDLQGGEAFF. Written as DNA, the CDR3 is TGTGCCAGCAGCGACCTAGATCTTCAGGGCGGTGAAGCTTTCTTT. The chain combines TRBV16 with TRBJ1-1; perhaps TRBD1 as D (5 bases). Germline V gene sequence: CDR1 KGHSY, CDR2 FQNENV. CDR3 length: 15 residues. The germline V and J ends were trimmed by 5 bases and 7 bases, with 20 bases remaining between them.

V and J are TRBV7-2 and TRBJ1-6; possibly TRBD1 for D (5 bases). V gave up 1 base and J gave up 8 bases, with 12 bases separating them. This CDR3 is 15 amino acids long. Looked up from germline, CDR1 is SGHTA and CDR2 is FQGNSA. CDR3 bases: TGTGCCAGCAGCTTAGGGGCAGGGTATCATTCACCCCTCCACTTT. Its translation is CASSLGAGYHSPLHF.

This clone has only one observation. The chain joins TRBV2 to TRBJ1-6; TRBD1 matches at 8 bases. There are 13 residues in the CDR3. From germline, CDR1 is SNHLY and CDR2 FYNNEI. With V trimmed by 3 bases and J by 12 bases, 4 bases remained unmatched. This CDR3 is CASSEDREEPLHF. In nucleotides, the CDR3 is TGTGCCAGCAGTGAGGACAGGGAGGAACCCCTCCACTTT.

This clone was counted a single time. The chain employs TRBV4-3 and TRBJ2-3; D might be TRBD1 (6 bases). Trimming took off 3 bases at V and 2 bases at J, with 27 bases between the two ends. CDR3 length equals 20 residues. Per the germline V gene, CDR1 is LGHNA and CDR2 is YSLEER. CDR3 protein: CASSHLIRTANRRDTDTQYF. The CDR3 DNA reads TGCGCCAGCAGCCATTTAATTAGGACAGCTAACAGACGGGACACAGATACGCAGTATTTT.

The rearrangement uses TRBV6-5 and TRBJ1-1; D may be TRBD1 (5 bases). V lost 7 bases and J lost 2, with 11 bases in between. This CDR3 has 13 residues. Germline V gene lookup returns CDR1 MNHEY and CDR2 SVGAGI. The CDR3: CASNIDSNTEAFF. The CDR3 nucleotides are TGTGCCAGCAACATCGACAGTAACACTGAAGCTTTCTTT.

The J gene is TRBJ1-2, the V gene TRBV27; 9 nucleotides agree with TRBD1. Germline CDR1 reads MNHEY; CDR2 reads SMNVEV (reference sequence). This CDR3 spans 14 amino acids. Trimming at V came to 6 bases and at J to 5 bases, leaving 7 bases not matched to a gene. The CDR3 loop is CASRASGTGYGYTF. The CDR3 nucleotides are TGTGCCAGCAGAGCCTCCGGGACAGGGTATGGCTACACCTTC.

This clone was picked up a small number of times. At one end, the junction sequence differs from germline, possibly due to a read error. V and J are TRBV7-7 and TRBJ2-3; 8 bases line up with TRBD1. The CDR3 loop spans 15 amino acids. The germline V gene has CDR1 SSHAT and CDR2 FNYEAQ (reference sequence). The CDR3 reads CASSIGQGRGDTQYF. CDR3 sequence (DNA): TGTGCTAGCAGCATCGGACAGGGTAGGGGAGATACGCAGTATTTT.

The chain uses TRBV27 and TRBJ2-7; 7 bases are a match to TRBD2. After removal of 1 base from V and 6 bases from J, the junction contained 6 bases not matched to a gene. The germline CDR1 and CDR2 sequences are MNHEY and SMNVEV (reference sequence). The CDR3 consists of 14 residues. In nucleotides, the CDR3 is TGTGCCAGCAGTTTATTGGGGGGGTCCCCCGAGCAGTACTTC. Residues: CASSLLGGSPEQYF.

CDR3 region: CASSLRVNSPLHF. CDR3 coding DNA: TGTGCCAGCAGCTTACGGGTAAATTCACCCCTCCACTTT. The V gene is TRBV7-9, the J gene TRBJ1-6; D is uncertain. Germline CDR1 SEHNR, CDR2 FQNEAQ (reference sequence). V was cut by 2 bases and J by 7 bases, with 6 bases left in between. The CDR3 spans 13 residues.

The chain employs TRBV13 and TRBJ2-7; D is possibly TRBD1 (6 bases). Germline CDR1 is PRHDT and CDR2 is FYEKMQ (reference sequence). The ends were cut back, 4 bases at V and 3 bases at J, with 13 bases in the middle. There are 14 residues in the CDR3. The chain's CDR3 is CASSSKDRLYEQYF. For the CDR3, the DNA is TGTGCCAGCAGCTCGAAAGACAGGCTCTACGAGCAGTACTTC.